The rows below give T cell receptor beta chains drawn from one sample of a study of early T cells in non-severe SARS-CoV-2 infection. MiXCR, run by TCRdb on the 5' RACE reads, gives a single entry per CDR3 protein. The sample consists of around 79,000 distinct CDR3 sequences, approximately 10% of them appearing once. Material: whole blood, obtained at baseline. Receptors originate from an adult who was a healthcare worker with PCR-confirmed SARS-CoV-2 infection or an uninfected control (not recorded which). The conserved cysteine and the conserved F or W are not part of the CDR3 here. Each record gives: V gene, D gene, J gene, CDR3 protein. D genes are given only for firm matches.

TRBV10-3	TRBD2	TRBJ2-5	AISERGGGETQY
TRBV6-2/TRBV6-3	TRBD1	TRBJ1-1	ATVDRGLQGGTEAF
TRBV28	TRBD1	TRBJ2-7	ASSRQGAKSYEQY
TRBV28	-	TRBJ2-7	ASTLGGTGYEQY
TRBV13	-	TRBJ1-1	ASSLGDGDEAF
TRBV20-1	-	TRBJ2-7	SAKPGTFDSYEQY
TRBV5-1	TRBD2	TRBJ2-1	ASSSSQRGGYNEQF
TRBV20-1	TRBD1	TRBJ2-3	SAKNYLGTGGPEDTQY
TRBV28	-	TRBJ2-1	ASSFLGNEQF
TRBV29-1	TRBD1	TRBJ1-2	GLSGGNYGYT
TRBV19	TRBD1	TRBJ2-3	ASSNLPGQSTDTQY
TRBV28	-	TRBJ2-7	ASSRTGPWSYEQY
TRBV9	-	TRBJ2-7	ASSVAAAIGGEQY
TRBV27	TRBD1	TRBJ2-1	ASSQGQGLRPNEQF
TRBV6-2/TRBV6-3	-	TRBJ2-3	ASRWASTDTQY
TRBV9	-	TRBJ1-5	ASSEEGYSNQPQH
TRBV7-9	-	TRBJ2-5	ASSSRTAQETQY
TRBV3-1	-	TRBJ1-5	ASSQDPTANQPQH
TRBV7-9	-	TRBJ2-7	ASSFGTLSYEQY
TRBV7-9	TRBD2	TRBJ2-5	ASSLGLAAETQY
TRBV7-6	-	TRBJ2-7	ASSLSAGYEQY
TRBV6-5	-	TRBJ1-1	ASRLRESEAF
TRBV5-6	TRBD1	TRBJ1-1	ASSPNSGTGNTEAF
TRBV28	-	TRBJ2-4	ASSWAPGGNIQY
TRBV27	-	TRBJ1-2	ASFGANYGYT
TRBV10-3	-	TRBJ2-5	AISPGLIQGETQY
TRBV11-2	-	TRBJ2-1	ASSWADNEQF
TRBV29-1	TRBD1	TRBJ1-2	SVETFRDRGANYGYT
TRBV20-1	-	TRBJ1-6	SARDPAQNSPLH
TRBV30	-	TRBJ1-4	AWSVGFVEKLF
TRBV2	TRBD1	TRBJ2-7	ASSYRDSSYEQY
TRBV11-1	TRBD1	TRBJ1-2	ASSPDRGGYT
TRBV4-3	-	TRBJ2-2	ASSHEGQSTGELF
TRBV28	-	TRBJ1-2	ASSLPGTLGGYT
TRBV29-1	-	TRBJ2-3	SVGAGTDTQY
TRBV20-1	-	TRBJ2-7	SASSRGGGSYEQY
TRBV27	-	TRBJ1-1	ASSPLTGRGTEAF
TRBV7-8	-	TRBJ1-5	ASRPDRSSYQPQH
TRBV7-2	-	TRBJ2-3	ASSFISPTDTQY
TRBV6-2/TRBV6-3	TRBD1	TRBJ1-1	ASTKGARKTEAF
TRBV15	-	TRBJ1-5	ATSRDSGVLNQPQH
TRBV2	-	TRBJ2-2	VSSEEGGDTGELF
TRBV7-3	-	TRBJ2-5	ASSDGLTQY
TRBV20-1	-	TRBJ2-5	SAASTWAGGVETQY
TRBV6-5	TRBD1	TRBJ2-1	ASSYRGVYNEQF
TRBV6-2/TRBV6-3	TRBD1	TRBJ2-7	ASSPGQYYEQY
TRBV4-1	-	TRBJ1-4	ASSQLIGEKLF
TRBV9	-	TRBJ1-1	ASSTQGGSEAF